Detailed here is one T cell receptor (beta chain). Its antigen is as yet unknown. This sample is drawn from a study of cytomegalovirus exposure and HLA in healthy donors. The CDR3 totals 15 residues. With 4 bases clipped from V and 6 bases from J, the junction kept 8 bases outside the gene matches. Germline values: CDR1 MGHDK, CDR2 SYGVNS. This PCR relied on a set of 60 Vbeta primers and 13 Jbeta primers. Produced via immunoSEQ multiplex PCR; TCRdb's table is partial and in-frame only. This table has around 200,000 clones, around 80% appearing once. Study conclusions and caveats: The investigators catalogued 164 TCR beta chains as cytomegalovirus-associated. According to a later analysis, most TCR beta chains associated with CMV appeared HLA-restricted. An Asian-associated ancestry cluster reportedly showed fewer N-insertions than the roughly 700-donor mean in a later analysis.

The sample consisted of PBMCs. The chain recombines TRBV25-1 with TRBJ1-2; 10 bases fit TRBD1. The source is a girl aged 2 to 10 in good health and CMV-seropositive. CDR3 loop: CASSVRQGARDGYTF. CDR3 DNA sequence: TGTGCCAGCAGTGTAAGACAGGGGGCTAGAGATGGCTACACCTTC.